This T cell receptor beta chain is drawn from a study of CD8 T cell repertoires and HIV-1 epitope variants. Study as a whole: Separate wells received one of Twenty-five Gag or Nef variant peptides. Tested: three Gag epitope families, Nef HW9 and YT9. Controls included no peptide, Ebola AY9 epitope, and a CMV, EBV, flu pool.

Findings and limits, study-wide: The TAALDMSHF plasma variant had no responses, unlike KF9 (about 5 clonotypes) and HW9 (one).

The V and J ends lost 4 bases and 3 bases, in that order; junction bases with no gene match: 2. The CDR3 is 14 residues long. The germline gives CDR1 LGHNA, CDR2 YSLEER. Profiled with immunoSEQ multiplex PCR; TCRdb holds only in-frame clones, not every one. The sample shows about 5,000 clones, more than 65% of them seen only once. On this clone itself: No antigen is known for it.

This clonotype originated in a male donor with HIV. The rearrangement joins TRBV4-3 to TRBJ1-1; 10 bases match TRBD1. Material: cultured CD8+ T cells derived from PBMCs. This CDR3 reads CASSPGTGDTEAFF. CDR3 coding DNA: TGCGCCAGCAGCCCGGGGACAGGGGACACTGAAGCTTTCTTT.